Each of the 22 T cell receptor beta chains below was sequenced from the same sample in a study of early T cells in non-severe SARS-CoV-2 infection. In TCRdb, the 5' RACE reads were re-called with MiXCR into one record per CDR3 protein. Of tens of thousands of distinct CDR3 sequences listed, roughly a tenth are singletons. Sequenced sample: whole blood. The source is an adult who was a healthcare worker with PCR-confirmed SARS-CoV-2 infection or an uninfected control (not recorded which).

The V gene is TRBV6-2 or TRBV6-3, the J gene TRBJ2-1; the match to TRBD2 covers 11 bases. Germline V gene data show CDR1 as MNHEY and CDR2 as SVGEGT. V gave up 2 bases and J gave up 9 bases; unmatched junction bases: 9. CDR3 length: 16 amino acids. The CDR3 DNA sequence: TGTGCCAGCAGTTACACCAAGACTAGCGGGATTGGTGAGCAGTTCTTC. It specifies CASSYTKTSGIGEQFF.

This clonotype was seen at least ten times. This chain links TRBV4-1 with TRBJ2-5; possibly TRBD2 for D (6 bases). The ends were cut back, 0 bases at V and 7 bases at J, with 18 bases in the middle. Germline loops: CDR1 MGHRA, CDR2 YSYEKL. The CDR3 has 16 amino acids. The CDR3 bases are TGCGCCAGCAGCCAAGAGTCGGTGGCGGGACGGGGGACCCAGTACTTC. Its protein product is CASSQESVAGRGTQYF.

This clonotype showed up just a few times. The chain recombines TRBV6-6 with TRBJ2-1, with 9 nucleotides matching TRBD1. V lost 6 bases and J lost 5; bases outside the gene matches: 20. CDR1 MNHNY and CDR2 SVGAGI come from the germline V gene (reference sequence). The length of the CDR3 is 19 residues. The CDR3 reads CASRAYPGQGSIANNEQFF. In DNA form, the CDR3 reads TGTGCCAGCAGAGCCTACCCGGGACAGGGTTCTATCGCGAACAATGAGCAGTTCTTC.

The chain couples TRBV11-2 to TRBJ2-2, with 9 bases that match TRBD2. This CDR3 region has 16 residues. V lost 2 bases to trimming and J lost 5 bases; unmatched junction nucleotides: 6. The germline V gene encodes CDR1 SGHAT and CDR2 FQNNGV. CDR3 residues: CASSLLSGRRTGELFF. CDR3 nucleotides: TGTGCCAGCAGCTTACTTAGCGGGAGACGAACCGGGGAGCTGTTTTTT.

This clonotype occurred many times. This chain links TRBV27 with TRBJ2-3; D could derive from TRBD1 or TRBD2 (6 bases each). CDR3 length: 13 amino acids. Germline CDR1 and CDR2: MNHEY and SMNVEV (reference sequence). Trimming cost V 6 bases and J 4 bases, with 11 bases left between them. Here the CDR3 DNA reads TGTGCCAGCAGGGAAGGGGGGTCAGATACGCAGTATTTT. Amino acids: CASREGGSDTQYF.

This clonotype was detected many times. The rearrangement uses TRBV20-1 and TRBJ1-3, with D possibly TRBD1 on 5 matching bases. This CDR3 is 11 amino acids long. Trimming stripped 6 bases from V and 4 bases from J, with 7 bases between. Looked up from germline, CDR1 is DFQATT and CDR2 is SNEGSKA (reference sequence). In DNA form, the CDR3 reads TGCAGTGCGTACAGGGGAAACACCATATATTTT. Its translation is CSAYRGNTIYF.

The chain links TRBV15 to TRBJ2-3; D remains unclear. Germline CDR1 is LNHNV and CDR2 is YYDKDF (reference sequence). The V end was cut by 5 bases, the J end by 2 bases, with 23 bases between. The CDR3 sequence is 18 residues long. The CDR3 nucleotides read TGTGCCACCAGCTCCCGAGGTTGGCGAGTAGTAATCACAGATACGCAGTATTTT. This codes for CATSSRGWRVVITDTQYF.

This clonotype came up a few times. This chain uses TRBV7-8 with TRBJ1-1, with TRBD1 identical over 7 bases. J was trimmed by 3 bases and V by 1 base; bases with no gene match: 8. This CDR3 region has 16 residues. Germline V gene data show CDR1 as SGHVS and CDR2 as FQNEAQ. The CDR3 DNA sequence: TGTGCCAGCAGCTTAGGTGGAAGGGGGCGAGACACTGAAGCTTTCTTT. It specifies CASSLGGRGRDTEAFF.

This clonotype was observed at least ten times. This chain connects TRBV18 to TRBJ1-4; D may be TRBD1 (6 bases). V shed 0 bases and J shed 8 bases, with 10 bases lying between them. The CDR3 is made up of 14 amino acids. Germline V gene lookup returns CDR1 KGHSH and CDR2 LQKENI. The CDR3 nucleotides are TGTGCCAGCTCACCACCCAGGGGTAGGGAAAAACTGTTTTTT. It encodes CASSPPRGREKLFF.

This clonotype was counted at least ten times. The rearrangement joins TRBV7-9 to TRBJ1-2; D gene unclear. The CDR3 is made up of 11 amino acids. The V end was cut by 2 bases, the J end by 2 bases, with 0 bases between. Germline-derived CDR1 and CDR2 are SEHNR and FQNEAQ (reference sequence). CDR3: CASSLNYGYTF. The CDR3 DNA follows: TGTGCCAGCAGCTTAAACTATGGCTACACCTTC. Full variable domain (remainder filled in from reference TRBV7-9 and TRBJ1-2): DTGVSQNPRHKITKRGQNVTFRCDPISEHNRLYWYRQTLGQGPEFLTYFQNEAQLEKSRLLSDRFSAERPKGSFSTLEIQRTEQGDSAMYLCASSLNYGYTFGSGTRLTVV.

In this sample, this clonotype turned up many times. The V call is TRBV29-1, the J call TRBJ1-2; 8 nucleotides align to TRBD1. The CDR3 has 12 residues. Germline CDR1 and CDR2: SQVTM and ANQGSEA. V was clipped by 6 bases and J by 7 bases; unmatched bases: 7. CDR3 nucleotide sequence: TGCAGCGTCGACAGGGGAGGGTTTGGCTACACCTTC. Protein sequence: CSVDRGGFGYTF.

V gene TRBV2 combines with J gene TRBJ2-7; D is unresolved. Germline CDR1 reads SNHLY; CDR2 reads FYNNEI. The CDR3 is 12 amino acids. Trimming pared 8 bases from V and 0 bases from J, leaving 8 bases between. Written as DNA, the CDR3 is TGTGCCAGCGGGTCTCCCTCCTACGAGCAGTACTTC. This sequence encodes CASGSPSYEQYF.

In this sample, this clonotype turned up many times. The rearrangement joins TRBV6-6 to TRBJ2-5; 9 bases line up with TRBD2. The CDR3 covers 17 residues. Trimming took 2 bases from V and 7 from J; bases not matched to a gene: 14. Per germline, CDR1 MNHNY and CDR2 SVGAGI (reference sequence). In DNA form, the CDR3 reads TGTGCCAGCAGTTACGCAAGGGGGACTAGCACGCCCGTGACCCAGTACTTC. This sequence encodes CASSYARGTSTPVTQYF.

This clonotype was seen more than once but under ten times. V and J are TRBV7-6 and TRBJ1-6; D not resolved. Germline CDR1 reads SGHVS; CDR2 reads FNYEAQ. The CDR3 loop spans 14 amino acids. V lost 1 base and J 6 bases, leaving 7 bases between the germline ends. The CDR3 spells CASSLGRSNSPLHF. The CDR3 DNA follows: TGTGCCAGCAGCTTAGGACGGTCTAATTCACCCCTCCACTTT.

The table lists this clonotype with many counts. This chain uses TRBV5-1 with TRBJ2-1, with 9 bases fitting TRBD2. V lost 0 bases, J lost 7 bases, and 8 bases stayed unmatched. This CDR3 has 16 amino acids. Per germline, CDR1 SGHRS and CDR2 YFSETQ. CDR3 bases: TGCGCCAGCAGCTTGGCCCGAGCGGGGGGTGGGAATGAGCAGTTCTTC. Translated: CASSLARAGGGNEQFF.

This rearrangement joins TRBV18 to TRBJ2-5, with D hard to call. Germline-derived CDR1 and CDR2 are KGHSH and LQKENI. The length of the CDR3 is 15 residues. The ends were cut back, 3 bases at V and 2 bases at J, with 13 bases in the middle. DNA of the CDR3: TGTGCCAGCTCACCTCTCTTTGGGAAACAAGAGACCCAGTACTTC. Amino acids: CASSPLFGKQETQYF.

Ten or more counts support this clonotype. This chain connects TRBV19 to TRBJ2-2, with a weak D call TRBD1 (6 bases). The CDR3 is made up of 15 amino acids. Germline values: CDR1 LNHDA, CDR2 SQIVND (reference sequence). The germline V and J ends were trimmed by 2 bases and 2 bases, with 9 bases remaining between them. CDR3 in amino acids: CASSIPRGNTGELFF. In nucleotides, the CDR3 is TGTGCCAGTAGTATACCCAGGGGTAACACCGGGGAGCTGTTTTTT.

This clonotype occurred many times. This chain joins TRBV20-1 and TRBJ2-1, with D unresolved. Trimming took 0 bases from V and 4 from J, leaving 16 bases between them. Germline CDR1 and CDR2: DFQATT and SNEGSKA (reference sequence). The CDR3 spans 16 residues. The CDR3 protein is CSARDLMWERYNEQFF. The CDR3 DNA is TGCAGTGCTAGAGATCTGATGTGGGAAAGGTACAATGAGCAGTTCTTC.

This clonotype showed up just a few times. This chain joins TRBV6-1 and TRBJ2-7, with 8 bases lining up with TRBD2. V dropped 6 bases and J dropped 2; count of bases not matched to a gene: 9. The CDR3 contains 15 residues. Germline V gene sequence: CDR1 MNHNS, CDR2 SASEGT. The CDR3 here is CASSAMGTSPYEQYF. Written as DNA, the CDR3 is TGTGCCAGCAGCGCAATGGGGACTAGTCCCTACGAGCAGTACTTC.

The chain recombines TRBV2 with TRBJ2-7; D is unclear. Germline-derived CDR1 and CDR2 are SNHLY and FYNNEI. The CDR3 contains 13 residues. The V gene lost 4 bases and the J gene lost 4 bases, with 11 bases spanning the gap. DNA of the CDR3: TGTGCCAGCAGTGGTAATATAATTTACGAGCAGTACTTC. This gives the protein CASSGNIIYEQYF.

This clonotype came up many times. The chain couples TRBV19 to TRBJ1-5; D not resolved. CDR3 length equals 14 residues. Germline lookup yields CDR1 LNHDA and CDR2 SQIVND (reference sequence). Between the trimmed V and J ends, which lost 6 bases and 2 bases, there was a span of 11 bases. DNA for the CDR3: TGTGCCAGTAGGTCCTTCGTGGGCAATCAGCCCCAGCATTTT. It yields the protein CASRSFVGNQPQHF.

This clonotype was found a few times. The rearrangement joins TRBV18 to TRBJ1-4; D unclear. The germline CDR1 and CDR2 sequences are KGHSH and LQKENI. This CDR3 is 15 amino acids long. The ends were cut back, 1 base at V and 0 bases at J, with 6 bases in the middle. CDR3 sequence (DNA): TGTGCCAGCTCACCACGGACGGCAACTAATGAAAAACTGTTTTTT. The encoded protein is CASSPRTATNEKLFF. Full variable domain (missing parts from reference TRBV18 and TRBJ1-4): NAGVMQNPRHLVRRRGQEARLRCSPMKGHSHVYWYRQLPEEGLKFMVYLQKENIIDESGMPKERFSAEFPKEGPSILRIQQVVRGDSAAYFCASSPRTATNEKLFFGSGTQLSVL.